This T cell receptor beta chain was sequenced during a study of blood T cell repertoires in COVID-19. Repertoires were generated with immunoSEQ multiplex PCR, while TCRdb's copy carries only in-frame clones and drops some. The sample includes 50,000 to 75,000 clones, about 90% of them seen just once. The CDR3 has 14 residues. V shed 4 bases and J 6 bases; nucleotides not matched to a gene: 6. Looked up from germline, CDR1 is SQVTM and CDR2 is ANQGSEA. The sequencing input was peripheral blood. The TCR sequence derives from a woman aged 45 to 65 with active or convalescent COVID-19. The chain uses TRBV29-1 and TRBJ2-7, with 13 nucleotides matching TRBD2. The CDR3 loop reads CSVAGLAGVPEQYF. CDR3 coding DNA: TGCAGCGTTGCTGGACTAGCGGGAGTTCCCGAGCAGTACTTC.